The clone carrying this T cell receptor beta chain came up a few times. The CDR3 has 16 amino acids. CDR1 DFQATT and CDR2 SNEGSKA come from the germline V gene (reference sequence). V lost 0 bases and J lost 0, with 12 bases in between. TCRdb ran MiXCR on the RT-PCR reads and lists one entry per CDR3 protein. The table shows some 880,000 distinct CDR3 sequences, with roughly 18% occurring only once. This record belongs to a study of patients and donors after allogeneic stem cell transplantation. Specimen: blood, either unsorted or a sorted T cell fraction (not recorded which). This receptor was taken from a human donor who was either an allogeneic HSCT recipient or a stem cell or donor lymphocyte infusion donor (not recorded which). It is not recorded whose cells these are; they may come from a transplant donor. The chain employs TRBV20-1 and TRBJ2-1; D may be TRBD2 (5 bases). CDR3 sequence reads: CSARDLRDRSYNEQFF. Written as DNA, the CDR3 is TGCAGTGCTAGAGATCTACGGGATCGCTCCTACAATGAGCAGTTCTTC.